This T cell receptor beta chain was retrieved from a study of regulatory T cells in long-lasting Graves disease. Study information: Those with persistent Graves' disease had received antithyroid drugs for over 5 years with positive TSH receptor antibodies.

Germline CDR1 SGHRS, CDR2 YFSETQ. The CDR3 runs 14 residues. V dropped 4 bases and J dropped 2 bases, with 12 bases sitting between them. Study results and limitations: New patients shared about a thousand public clonotypes, fewer than the roughly 3,000 shared by persistent patients. Favoring TRBV28, TRBJ1-2 and TRBJ2-5 was a feature seen in persistent disease.

Arm-PCR of CDR3 regions and iRepertoire HTBI primers were the basis on which TCR beta libraries were built. TCRdb called the multiplex PCR reads again in MiXCR, with one record for every CDR3 protein. The table has 400,000 to 600,000 distinct CDR3 sequences, roughly a fifth seen once. Time point reported: persistent/refractory GD, antithyroid drugs over 5 years with positive TRAb. RNA extracted from PBMCs served as the sequencing template. Under American Thyroid Association guidelines, Graves' disease was diagnosed. This clonotype was observed many times. Its antigen is as yet unknown. Sequencing used peripheral blood mononuclear cells (PBMCs), obtained when the disease was refractory, from a patient treated with antithyroid drugs. The rearrangement links TRBV5-1 to TRBJ1-2; D unclear. The receptor's source is a female donor with Graves disease. The CDR3 DNA is TGCGCCAGCAGCCCGCCTCAGCCCAACTATGGCTACACCTTC. Translating gives CASSPPQPNYGYTF.